The rows below give T cell receptor beta chains drawn from one sample of a study of beta chain features in type 1 diabetes. Sequencing was performed with immunoSEQ multiplex PCR; in TCRdb, only in-frame clones are kept and a portion is missing. The data show some 350,000 clones, with around an eighth seen just once and roughly 0.015% held by the top ten. The sequenced sample was naive CD4+ T cells from blood. These receptors were obtained from a woman between 18 and 29 years old with type 1 diabetes. Both conserved end residues are part of each CDR3. Fields, in order: V gene, J gene, clone size, CDR3 protein. Clone size is given for some rows only: seen once, a few or many times, or a class if the clone is expanded.

v_gene: TRBV19
j_gene: TRBJ2-1
abundance: .
CDR3aa: CASSIASGRIGEQFF

v_gene: TRBV11-3
j_gene: TRBJ2-3
abundance: few
CDR3aa: CATTAGQGTDTQYF

v_gene: TRBV5-1
j_gene: TRBJ2-1
abundance: .
CDR3aa: CASSLSGQSSYNEQFF

v_gene: TRBV11-2
j_gene: TRBJ2-7
abundance: .
CDR3aa: CASRYTVGLPSYEQYF

v_gene: TRBV28
j_gene: TRBJ2-4
abundance: .
CDR3aa: CASSLERLRGQNIQYF

v_gene: TRBV2
j_gene: TRBJ2-2
abundance: few
CDR3aa: CASKGKREGNTGELFF

v_gene: TRBV30
j_gene: TRBJ1-2
abundance: few
CDR3aa: CAWSGQLGYTF

v_gene: TRBV5-1
j_gene: TRBJ1-1
abundance: .
CDR3aa: CASSFKSGTEAFF

v_gene: TRBV29-1
j_gene: TRBJ1-5
abundance: .
CDR3aa: CSVGGQRYSNQPQHF

v_gene: TRBV7-7
j_gene: TRBJ2-5
abundance: .
CDR3aa: CASSQYPGEQETQYF

v_gene: TRBV7-9
j_gene: TRBJ2-3
abundance: few
CDR3aa: CASSRSRSTDTQYF

v_gene: TRBV2
j_gene: TRBJ2-1
abundance: .
CDR3aa: CASSGEGTSHNEQFF

v_gene: TRBV20-1
j_gene: TRBJ2-1
abundance: .
CDR3aa: CSASGSEQFF

v_gene: TRBV9
j_gene: TRBJ2-1
abundance: .
CDR3aa: CASTPRTGAYNEQFF

v_gene: TRBV11-2
j_gene: TRBJ2-3
abundance: few
CDR3aa: CASSLRLAGGGRDTQYF

v_gene: TRBV27
j_gene: TRBJ1-5
abundance: .
CDR3aa: CASSPAPRPSQPQHF

v_gene: TRBV29-1
j_gene: TRBJ1-1
abundance: .
CDR3aa: CSVVYGDPGGEAFF

v_gene: TRBV27
j_gene: TRBJ1-2
abundance: .
CDR3aa: CASSSPGDGVYGYTF

v_gene: TRBV5-1
j_gene: TRBJ1-4
abundance: few
CDR3aa: CASSFDRGGEKLFF

v_gene: TRBV29-1
j_gene: TRBJ2-4
abundance: many
CDR3aa: CSVGQGTKNIQYF

v_gene: TRBV9
j_gene: TRBJ2-1
abundance: few
CDR3aa: CASSVDLTGRGFF

v_gene: TRBV5-4
j_gene: TRBJ2-2
abundance: few
CDR3aa: CASSPLLTGVDTGELFF

v_gene: TRBV12-5
j_gene: TRBJ2-1
abundance: .
CDR3aa: CASGLVRLAGMAFF

v_gene: TRBV6-1
j_gene: TRBJ2-7
abundance: .
CDR3aa: CASSDSYEQYF

v_gene: TRBV4-3
j_gene: TRBJ1-1
abundance: few
CDR3aa: CASSQVGTARTEAFF

v_gene: TRBV30
j_gene: TRBJ2-5
abundance: few
CDR3aa: CAWSVHLKETQYF

v_gene: TRBV27
j_gene: TRBJ2-1
abundance: few
CDR3aa: CASSLGTGAYNEQFF

v_gene: TRBV11-3
j_gene: TRBJ2-1
abundance: .
CDR3aa: CASSLDLSAGGREQFF

v_gene: TRBV7-7
j_gene: TRBJ2-5
abundance: .
CDR3aa: CASSPPQSVETQYF

v_gene: TRBV7-6
j_gene: TRBJ1-1
abundance: .
CDR3aa: CASSSRETEAFF

v_gene: TRBV18
j_gene: TRBJ2-3
abundance: few
CDR3aa: CASSQSTSTDTQYF

v_gene: TRBV5-1
j_gene: TRBJ2-1
abundance: .
CDR3aa: CASSLAPGTSGSSEQFF

v_gene: TRBV4-1
j_gene: TRBJ2-5
abundance: .
CDR3aa: CASSLLDVGGETQYF

v_gene: TRBV11-2
j_gene: TRBJ2-3
abundance: few
CDR3aa: CASSGTGTESTDTQYF

v_gene: TRBV11-2
j_gene: TRBJ2-3
abundance: few
CDR3aa: CASSLYGTSVPDTQYF

v_gene: TRBV7-9
j_gene: TRBJ1-1
abundance: few
CDR3aa: CASSLAWTGVSEAFF

v_gene: TRBV28
j_gene: TRBJ1-2
abundance: .
CDR3aa: CASSGGTGRGYTF

v_gene: TRBV25-1
j_gene: TRBJ2-2
abundance: .
CDR3aa: CASSHGTGYTGELFF

v_gene: TRBV14
j_gene: TRBJ1-1
abundance: .
CDR3aa: CASSQVNRGNTEAFF

v_gene: TRBV7-3
j_gene: TRBJ2-3
abundance: few
CDR3aa: CASSFDRGDYTQYF

v_gene: TRBV15
j_gene: TRBJ1-5
abundance: .
CDR3aa: CATSRDRGMGNQPQHF

v_gene: TRBV7-2
j_gene: TRBJ1-5
abundance: .
CDR3aa: CASSLMGLGGNQPQHF

v_gene: TRBV11-2
j_gene: TRBJ2-1
abundance: once
CDR3aa: CASSFSTGGFYNEQFF

v_gene: TRBV4-1
j_gene: TRBJ2-1
abundance: .
CDR3aa: CASKLRAGGPRNEQFF

v_gene: TRBV29-1
j_gene: TRBJ2-5
abundance: many
CDR3aa: CSVRGQGHETQYF

v_gene: TRBV7-9
j_gene: TRBJ1-2
abundance: .
CDR3aa: CASKTGQGNYGYTF

v_gene: TRBV18
j_gene: TRBJ1-1
abundance: .
CDR3aa: CASSPMLTAARTEAFF

v_gene: TRBV10-1
j_gene: TRBJ2-3
abundance: few
CDR3aa: CASSLGQGMGTPDTQYF

v_gene: TRBV25-1
j_gene: TRBJ1-1
abundance: .
CDR3aa: CASRNTGGGTEAFF

v_gene: TRBV7-8
j_gene: TRBJ1-1
abundance: few
CDR3aa: CASSFTVNTEAFF

v_gene: TRBV4-1
j_gene: TRBJ1-4
abundance: .
CDR3aa: CASSLDRDPTNEKLFF

v_gene: TRBV19
j_gene: TRBJ1-1
abundance: few
CDR3aa: CASSSRAHGGRFF

v_gene: TRBV7-9
j_gene: TRBJ2-2
abundance: .
CDR3aa: CASSFYGELFF

v_gene: TRBV5-1
j_gene: TRBJ1-2
abundance: .
CDR3aa: CASSMSGDVDGYTF